This entry concerns a single T cell receptor (beta chain). These data come from a study of T-cell memory formation after mild COVID-19. Overall study context: The study found TCR clusters largely donor specific.

MiXCR, run by TCRdb on the 5' RACE reads, gives a single entry per CDR3 protein. This table has about 340,000 distinct CDR3 sequences, about 15% appearing once. Trimming removed 0 bases from V and 2 bases from J, with 9 bases in between. Germline values: CDR1 MNHEY, CDR2 SVGAGI. This CDR3 contains 15 residues. The chain carries TRBV6-5 and TRBJ2-3, with D perhaps given as TRBD1 or TRBD2 (6 bases each). The sample taken for sequencing was PBMCs or a T cell subset sorted from them (not recorded which). The sequence was collected from a man between 18 and 35 years old who had mild COVID-19 (a few samples of this study predate the infection). Cell type and time point are not known. This CDR3 reads CASSYSGGNTDTQYF. Here the CDR3 DNA reads TGTGCCAGCAGTTACTCGGGGGGCAACACAGATACGCAGTATTTT.